This TCR beta chain originates from a study of cytomegalovirus exposure and HLA in healthy donors. Broader study findings: The dataset shows that most TCR sequences were rare, while some public TCRs occurred in many donors. In vitro work confirmed that a few CMV-associated chains recognize CMV antigens.

A word on this clone: As yet, its antigen is unknown.

Germline V lookup: CDR1 MNHEY, CDR2 SVGAGI. V dropped 2 bases and J dropped 0 bases, with 8 bases sitting between them. This CDR3 is 15 amino acids long. The protocol was immunoSEQ multiplex PCR, while the TCRdb copy is restricted to in-frame clones and leaves out a portion. The sample has 59,000 or so clones, about 91% seen once. This TCR derives from a woman aged 18 to 35 in good health and CMV-seronegative. The material sequenced was PBMCs. The chain has TRBV6-5 and TRBJ2-1, with D maybe TRBD2 (5 bases). The CDR3 sequence is CASSYGGLSYNEQFF. DNA of the CDR3: TGTGCCAGCAGTTACGGCGGACTCTCCTACAATGAGCAGTTCTTC.